This TCR beta chain was recovered during a study of OX40 agonist ivuxolimab in advanced cancers. Study-wide background: Dosing consisted of intravenous ivuxolimab at 0.01 to 10 mg/kg every 2 weeks. From roughly 23 to 85 years was the age range, with a mean of about 56 years, and about 83% were male. The eligibility criteria allowed prior anti-PD-1, anti-PD-L1 or anti-CTLA-4 therapy, and 30% to 40% had some.

Concerning this clone: Its target is not known.

Germline V gene sequence: CDR1 SGHVS, CDR2 FNYEAQ. The CDR3 contains 15 residues. The ends lost 1 base at V and 7 bases at J; junction bases unmatched: 2. Sequencing was performed with immunoSEQ multiplex PCR; in TCRdb, only in-frame clones are kept and a portion is missing. The table has around 80,000 clones, 86% seen once. Study results and limitations: Blood T cells, both CD4+ and CD8+, expanded clonally by week 6 at 0.1 to 3.0 mg/kg.

The chain carries TRBV7-6 and TRBJ2-1; 12 bases line up with TRBD2. The receptor's source is an adult with an advanced solid tumor such as melanoma, head and neck, liver or kidney cancer. Sequences were derived from CD4+ or CD8+ T cells sorted from blood, sampled in a trial of the OX40 agonist ivuxolimab. CDR3 sequence reads: CASSLVLAGGNEQFF. The CDR3 bases are TGTGCCAGCAGCTTAGTTCTAGCGGGGGGGAATGAGCAGTTCTTC.